This note documents a single T cell receptor (beta chain) sequence. The germline V gene has CDR1 SGHTA and CDR2 FQGNSA. The V end was cut by 3 bases, the J end by 5 bases, with 13 bases between. This CDR3 has 14 residues. Profiled with immunoSEQ multiplex PCR; TCRdb holds only in-frame clones, not every one. The repertoire holds about 130,000 clones, with approximately 94% as singletons. These data come from a study of control samples from healthy donors and cancer patients. The TCR was taken from a man aged 30-40 years in good health. The V and J genes are TRBV7-2 and TRBJ2-5; a possible D gene is TRBD1 (5 bases). Source material: blood. The CDR3 loop reads CASSFRQGGETQYF. DNA for the CDR3: TGTGCCAGCAGCTTCCGGCAGGGTGGCGAGACCCAGTACTTC.